The 15 T cell receptor beta chains below were found in one sample sequenced in a study of T cells after yellow fever vaccination (dated by TCRdb to the late 2010s). Library preparation used 5' RACE. Instrument on record: Illumina HiSeq 2500. The public sequencing data were trimmed at Q25 with fastp and processed into clonotypes with MiXCR by TCRdb, which kept only in-frame beta chains. Here each entry gathers all rows of one CDR3 protein and keeps the most common genes and DNA. The sample table lists 120,000 or so distinct CDR3 sequences, more than 5.5% of them with a count of one. The leading ten clones occupy over 2.5% of the sample. Read against the paper, the sample's treatment or condition label means: live attenuated yellow fever vaccine strain. Material: CD4+ T cells sorted from PBMCs, obtained roughly 47 days after the first yellow fever vaccination. The receptors here all came from a man between 18 and 29 years old who received the YFV17D yellow fever vaccine.

This clonotype was observed at least ten times. J is TRBJ1-4 and V is TRBV7-8; D not resolved. From germline, CDR1 is SGHVS and CDR2 FQNEAQ. V was pared by 3 bases and J by 3 bases, with 5 bases between. This CDR3 comprises 13 residues. The CDR3 DNA sequence: TGTGCCAGCAGCTTTTTATCTAATGAAAAACTGTTTTTT. Amino acid sequence: CASSFLSNEKLFF.

The sample holds many counts of this clonotype. The rearrangement joins TRBV12-3 or TRBV12-4 to TRBJ1-4; D remains ambiguous. V was trimmed by 6 bases and J by 6 bases, leaving 14 bases between them. The length of the CDR3 is 14 residues. In DNA form, the CDR3 reads TGTGCCAGCAGCCCCGCGGCTTTGGATGAAAAACTGTTTTTT. As protein: CASSPAALDEKLFF.

This clonotype has a count of ten or more. The rearrangement joins TRBV11-1 to TRBJ1-1; possible D gene TRBD1, 5 bases. Per germline, CDR1 SGHAT and CDR2 FQDESV (reference sequence). Trimming removed 4 bases from V and 9 bases from J, with 18 bases in between. This CDR3 comprises 14 residues. The CDR3 nucleotides are TGTGCCAGCAGCTCATCGGGGACTGACTACAAAGCTTTCTTT. This encodes CASSSSGTDYKAFF.

This clonotype was seen ten or more times. The V call is TRBV6-5, the J call TRBJ1-5; D ambiguous. V gave up 3 bases and J gave up 3 bases, with 6 bases separating them. CDR1 and CDR2 from the germline V gene are MNHEY and SVGAGI. There are 13 residues in the CDR3. In DNA, the CDR3 is TGTGCCAGCAGTTATAGGCACAATCAGCCCCAGCATTTT. Protein product: CASSYRHNQPQHF.

This clonotype was seen many times. The CDR3 loop is CSVPASGGSADTQYF. Here the CDR3 DNA reads TGCAGCGTTCCCGCTAGCGGGGGTTCAGCAGATACGCAGTATTTT. This chain uses TRBV29-1 with TRBJ2-3; 10 bases are a match to TRBD2. The length of the CDR3 is 15 residues. In germline, CDR1 is SQVTM, CDR2 ANQGSEA. The J segment lost 4 bases and the V segment lost 5 bases, leaving 9 bases of the junction unmatched.

This clonotype occurred many times. The chain links TRBV12-3 or TRBV12-4 to TRBJ1-5; weak D call: TRBD1 (5 bases). This CDR3 comprises 14 residues. Trimming took 1 base from V and 9 from J, leaving 13 bases between them. CDR3: CASSLGRASGPQHF. CDR3 bases: TGTGCCAGCAGTTTAGGCAGGGCCTCGGGGCCCCAGCATTTT.

This clonotype was found many times. The rearrangement links TRBV7-2 to TRBJ1-1, with a tentative D call TRBD1 (5 bases). This CDR3 is built from 12 residues. Germline CDR1 is SGHTA and CDR2 is FQGNSA. Trimming removed 4 bases at V and 2 bases at J, with 5 bases between. The CDR3 loop is CASSWDNTEAFF. CDR3 DNA: TGTGCCAGCAGCTGGGACAACACTGAAGCTTTCTTT.

This clonotype came up many times. The chain carries TRBV5-6 and TRBJ1-2, with TRBD1 matching over 11 bases. The V gene's germline CDR1 is SGHDT and CDR2 YYEEEE. V shed 3 bases, J shed 4 bases, and the junction held 5 bases outside the gene matches. The CDR3 is 15 amino acids. The CDR3: CASSSGQGVPYGYTF. As DNA, the CDR3 is TGTGCCAGCAGCTCGGGACAGGGGGTACCCTATGGCTACACCTTC.

This clonotype was counted ten times or more. The chain employs TRBV11-1 and TRBJ2-1; D might be TRBD1 or TRBD2, each matching 5 bases. The V end was cut by 5 bases, the J end by 7 bases, with 24 bases between. This CDR3 is 17 amino acids long. Germline CDR1 is SGHAT and CDR2 is FQDESV (reference sequence). The CDR3 spells CASSPKTGPRVTNEQFF. The CDR3 DNA reads as TGTGCCAGCAGCCCTAAGACGGGACCCCGGGTCACTAATGAGCAGTTCTTC.

This clonotype was observed many times. This chain links TRBV6-5 with TRBJ1-2; D gene unclear. CDR3 length: 15 amino acids. Trimming removed 4 bases at V and 6 bases at J, with 18 bases between. Germline values: CDR1 MNHEY, CDR2 SVGAGI. CDR3 DNA sequence: TGTGCCAGCAGTTCGAGTATATTGGGATGGGATGGCTACACCTTC. Translated, it gives CASSSSILGWDGYTF.

This clonotype was found many times. The V gene is TRBV7-6, the J gene TRBJ2-3; no firm D call. The germline V gene has CDR1 SGHVS and CDR2 FNYEAQ. CDR3 length equals 14 residues. V was shortened by 3 bases and J by 0 bases, with 7 bases between the two germline ends. CDR3: CASSFGASTDTQYF. The CDR3 nucleotides are TGTGCCAGCAGCTTTGGAGCTAGCACAGATACGCAGTATTTT.

This clonotype was observed many times. J is TRBJ2-2 and V is TRBV18; D not resolved. CDR1 is KGHSH and CDR2 is LQKENI in the germline V gene. Trimming shortened V by 2 bases and J by 2 bases, and 6 bases separated the two germline ends. The length of the CDR3 is 14 residues. The CDR3 region has the DNA TGTGCCAGCTCACCAGCGTCAAACACCGGGGAGCTGTTTTTT. Amino acids: CASSPASNTGELFF.

The table lists this clonotype with many counts. The chain has TRBV29-1 and TRBJ2-4, with D unclear. The CDR3 is made up of 13 amino acids. Germline V CDR1 and CDR2: SQVTM, ANQGSEA. V was pared by 4 bases and J by 7 bases, with 14 bases between. The CDR3 here is CSVVSGSGNIQYF. The DNA for the CDR3 is TGCAGCGTTGTATCCGGGTCCGGGAACATTCAGTACTTC.

This clonotype was seen only a few times. The junction differs from germline at one of its ends, possibly a read error. The chain couples TRBV12-3 or TRBV12-4 to TRBJ1-4; D is ambiguous. The CDR3 consists of 13 residues. The CDR3 DNA reads TGTGCCAGCAGTTTAGCCCCCGGGCAGCGCACTCACTTT. This gives the protein CASSLAPGQRTHF.

This clonotype was observed a few times. The chain is built from TRBV11-1 and TRBJ1-5; tentative D call: TRBD1 (6 bases). CDR3 length: 18 residues. Germline V gene data show CDR1 as SGHAT and CDR2 as FQDESV (reference sequence). The V gene lost 1 base and the J gene lost 2 bases, with 18 bases spanning the gap. Written as DNA, the CDR3 is TGTGCCAGCAGCTTAGGACCCACAGGGTTGAACGGCAATCAGCCCCAGCATTTT. Its translation: CASSLGPTGLNGNQPQHF.